This T cell receptor (beta chain) appears in the sequencing data of a study of EBV T-cell therapy then PD-1 blockade in nasopharyngeal carcinoma. Treatment denoted: AdE1-LMPpoly-expanded autologous EBV-specific T-cell therapy followed by anti-PD-1 nivolumab. On this clone itself: Its matching antigen is unknown.

The assay was immunoSEQ multiplex PCR, and TCRdb's table has in-frame clones only and misses some. The sample yields around 23,000 clones, roughly 84% seen once. The CDR3 has 15 residues. The germline CDR1 and CDR2 sequences are MNHEY and SVGEGT. V was clipped by 6 bases and J by 9 bases; unmatched bases: 11. The chain employs TRBV6-2 or TRBV6-3 and TRBJ1-6; the match to TRBD1 covers 7 bases. Material: CD8+ T cells from blood, obtained around day 60 from a patient whose treatment included autologous EBV-specific T cells and nivolumab. The receptor's source is a man aged 40-49 years with nasopharyngeal carcinoma. DNA of the CDR3: TGTGCCAGCAGCCACGGGCCAGAGGGGGCTTCACCCCTCCACTTT. Amino acids: CASSHGPEGASPLHF.